One sample yielded the 22 T cell receptor beta chains listed below, sequenced in a study of blood T cell repertoires in COVID-19 (dated by TCRdb to the early 2020s). The library came from the immunoSEQ multiplex PCR assay. Entries here come from immuneACCESS through TCRdb and include only in-frame sequences with V and J called. Some clones fail to appear in such tables; in the studies checked, an unresolved V gene covers under half of the shortfall, and the cause of the remainder is unknown. The sample includes approximately 260,000 clones, with approximately 84% observed a single time. The top ten constitute 7.5% to 9% of the sample. The specimen sequenced was peripheral blood. The receptors here all came from a human donor in a cohort sampled during active COVID-19.

This clone showed up just a few times. This rearrangement joins TRBV28 to TRBJ1-2; TRBD1 matches at 7 bases. Trimming at V came to 8 bases and at J to 3 bases, leaving 6 bases not matched to a gene. The CDR3 spans 13 residues. Germline CDR1 is MDHEN and CDR2 is SYDVKM. This CDR3 reads CASATGSHYGYTF. CDR3 in DNA: TGTGCCAGCGCGACAGGGTCCCACTATGGCTACACCTTC.

The chain links TRBV28 to TRBJ1-3, with D possibly TRBD1 on 5 matching bases. The germline V gene encodes CDR1 MDHEN and CDR2 SYDVKM. V lost 4 bases, J lost 5 bases, and 12 bases lay in between. This CDR3 contains 14 residues. The chain's CDR3 is CASSSGLGRNTIYF. The CDR3 coding sequence is TGTGCCAGCAGTTCAGGGTTAGGAAGAAACACCATATATTTT. Full variable domain (missing parts from reference TRBV28 and TRBJ1-3): DVKVTQSSRYLVKRTGEKVFLECVQDMDHENMFWYRQDPGLGLRLIYFSYDVKMKEKGDIPEGYSVSREKKERFSLILESASTNQTSMYLCASSSGLGRNTIYFGEGSWLTVV.

The V call is TRBV5-1, the J call TRBJ2-7; 7 bases fit TRBD2. CDR1 SGHRS and CDR2 YFSETQ come from the germline V gene. This CDR3 has 14 amino acids. The J segment lost 0 bases and the V segment lost 4 bases, leaving 4 bases of the junction unmatched. CDR3 in amino acids: CASSRDYPSYEQYF. In DNA form, the CDR3 reads TGCGCCAGCAGCCGGGACTACCCCTCCTACGAGCAGTACTTC.

V gene TRBV10-2 combines with J gene TRBJ2-3; tentatively, D is TRBD1 (7 bases). Germline V gene data show CDR1 as WSHSY and CDR2 as SAAADI. V was cut by 0 bases and J by 6 bases, with 16 bases left in between. The CDR3 length is 16 residues. Here the CDR3 DNA reads TGCGCCAGCAGTGAGTCGGACCAGGGGGGTCCCGATACGCAGTATTTT. Residues: CASSESDQGGPDTQYF.

This clone turned up a few times. This rearrangement joins TRBV3-1 (or the pseudogene TRBV3-2) to TRBJ2-7; D is uncertain. Germline CDR1 LGHDT, CDR2 YNNKEL (reference sequence). The CDR3 loop spans 11 amino acids. V shed 2 bases and J shed 5 bases, with 4 bases lying between them. The CDR3 here is CASSQRDEQYF. As DNA, the CDR3 is TGTGCCAGCAGCCAACGGGACGAGCAGTACTTC.

This clone occurred a few times. The chain uses TRBV6-5 and TRBJ2-5; D is ambiguous. V lost 6 bases, J lost 8 bases, and 10 bases lay in between. The germline CDR1 and CDR2 sequences are MNHEY and SVGAGI. The CDR3 consists of 11 residues. The CDR3 bases are TGTGCCAGCAGCCCAGTCATAACCCAGTACTTC. Residues: CASSPVITQYF.

The J gene is TRBJ1-2, the V gene TRBV5-4; 10 nucleotides match TRBD1. Germline assignment: CDR1 SGHNT and CDR2 YYREEE (reference sequence). This CDR3 has 15 residues. V shed 4 bases, J shed 5 bases, and the junction held 8 bases outside the gene matches. CDR3 in amino acids: CASSPDRGRGYGYTF. CDR3 nucleotide sequence: TGTGCCAGCAGCCCAGACAGGGGGCGCGGGTATGGCTACACCTTC. Combining the CDR3 with reference TRBV5-4 and TRBJ1-2 gives the whole variable domain ETGVTQSPTHLIKTRGQQVTLRCSSQSGHNTVSWYQQALGQGPQFIFQYYREEENGRGNFPPRFSGLQFPNYSSELNVNALELDDSALYLCASSPDRGRGYGYTFGSGTRLTVV.

This chain joins TRBV6-5 and TRBJ1-5; D gene ambiguous. The CDR3 has 15 amino acids. Trimming left V 0 bases short and J 1 base short, with 7 bases between. The V gene's germline CDR1 is MNHEY and CDR2 SVGAGI. The CDR3 nucleotides are TGTGCCAGCAGTTACTCGAGAGTGAGCAATCAGCCCCAGCATTTT. Protein sequence: CASSYSRVSNQPQHF.

The gene calls are TRBV18 and TRBJ2-3, with TRBD1 matching over 7 bases. Germline V lookup: CDR1 KGHSH, CDR2 LQKENI. V dropped 4 bases and J dropped 3; count of bases not matched to a gene: 7. The CDR3 consists of 15 residues. DNA for the CDR3: TGTGCCAGCTCACTACGTCAGGGGGAGACAGATACGCAGTATTTT. Its protein is CASSLRQGETDTQYF.

The gene calls are TRBV6-5 and TRBJ2-2; D is possibly TRBD1 (8 bases). This CDR3 contains 15 residues. Per germline, CDR1 MNHEY and CDR2 SVGAGI. Trimming left V 5 bases short and J 3 bases short, with 13 bases between. This CDR3 reads CASSHRGRDTGELFF. The CDR3 DNA sequence: TGTGCCAGCAGTCACAGGGGGAGGGACACCGGGGAGCTGTTTTTT.

This chain uses TRBV27 with TRBJ2-7; tentative D call: TRBD1 (6 bases). The CDR3 length is 15 residues. The germline V and J ends were trimmed by 6 bases and 2 bases, with 17 bases remaining between them. Looked up from germline, CDR1 is MNHEY and CDR2 is SMNVEV (reference sequence). The CDR3 DNA sequence: TGTGCCAGCAGCCCCAGGGGAAGGCCCCCCTACGAGCAGTACTTC. This translates into CASSPRGRPPYEQYF.

The chain uses TRBV2 and TRBJ2-7; maybe TRBD1 (5 bases). The CDR3 sequence is 14 residues long. CDR1 SNHLY and CDR2 FYNNEI come from the germline V gene. V lost 6 bases and J lost 12, with 24 bases in between. CDR3 sequence (DNA): TGTGCCAGCAGGGCACAGGTTAGCCTACCGGGTTCGTACTTC. Translating gives CASRAQVSLPGSYF.

V gene TRBV5-1 combines with J gene TRBJ1-2; 9 bases align to TRBD1. This CDR3 comprises 17 residues. Germline CDR1 SGHRS, CDR2 YFSETQ. Germline trimming cut 2 bases from V and 0 bases from J; bases unmatched to any gene: 8. The DNA of the CDR3 is TGCGCCAGCAGCTTAACCGGGACAGGGATTACTAACTATGGCTACACCTTC. It encodes CASSLTGTGITNYGYTF.

The chain joins TRBV5-1 to TRBJ1-3, with TRBD1 identical over 7 bases. This CDR3 spans 17 amino acids. V shed 4 bases, J shed 0 bases, and the junction held 10 bases outside the gene matches. Per germline, CDR1 SGHRS and CDR2 YFSETQ. This CDR3 reads CASSQTSTGLSGNTIYF. CDR3 bases: TGCGCCAGCAGCCAAACTTCGACAGGGCTCTCTGGAAACACCATATATTTT. Together with reference TRBV5-1 and TRBJ1-3, the CDR3 gives the full variable domain: KAGVTQTPRYLIKTRGQQVTLSCSPISGHRSVSWYQQTPGQGLQFLFEYFSETQRNKGNFPGRFSGRQFSNSRSEMNVSTLELGDSALYLCASSQTSTGLSGNTIYFGEGSWLTVV.

The V and J genes are TRBV2 and TRBJ2-5; the match to TRBD2 covers 13 bases. Losses at the gene ends were 6 bases for V and 2 bases for J; bases not matched to a gene: 15. Germline CDR1 SNHLY, CDR2 FYNNEI. The CDR3 runs 19 residues. CDR3 sequence: CASSHGTSGNPPVQETQYF. The DNA for the CDR3 is TGTGCCAGCAGCCATGGGACTAGCGGGAACCCCCCAGTGCAAGAGACCCAGTACTTC.

The genes are TRBV28 and TRBJ2-7; 9 nucleotides match TRBD2. The trim removed 6 bases at V and 2 bases at J, leaving 2 bases unmatched. The CDR3 runs 13 residues. Germline lookup yields CDR1 MDHEN and CDR2 SYDVKM. CDR3 protein: CASRAGGPYEQYF. CDR3 DNA: TGTGCCAGCAGGGCGGGGGGGCCCTACGAGCAGTACTTC.

This clone was detected only a few times. The chain combines TRBV11-1 with TRBJ2-1; 11 bases match TRBD2. Germline values: CDR1 SGHAT, CDR2 FQDESV (reference sequence). This CDR3 is built from 15 residues. Unmatched junction bases numbered 3, after V lost 6 bases and J lost 2 bases. The CDR3 bases are TGTGCCAGCAGTTCTAGCGGGAGGACCTACAATGAGCAGTTCTTC. It codes for CASSSSGRTYNEQFF.

About this clone itself: One end of the junction fails to match germline, which may point to a read error. The chain couples TRBV7-8 to TRBJ2-7, with 12 bases fitting TRBD2. CDR1 and CDR2 (germline): SGHVS, FQNEAQ. This CDR3 has 17 residues. CDR3 residues: CASSFRLAGEASSEQYF. DNA for the CDR3: TGTGCCAGCAGCTTTAGACTAGCGGGAGAGGCGTCCTCCGAGCAGTACTTC.

V is TRBV4-3 and J is TRBJ2-6; 8 nucleotides line up with TRBD2. This CDR3 region has 16 residues. The J segment lost 1 base and the V segment lost 1 base, leaving 0 bases of the junction unmatched. Germline-derived CDR1 and CDR2 are LGHNA and YSLEER. For the CDR3, the DNA is TGCGCCAGCAGCCAAGCGGGGGGGTCTGGGGCCAACGTCCTGACTTTC. Its translation is CASSQAGGSGANVLTF.

This clone was detected once. This sequence joins TRBV25-1 and TRBJ1-2, with 10 bases identical to TRBD1. The germline V gene encodes CDR1 MGHDK and CDR2 SYGVNS. Unmatched junction bases numbered 3, after V lost 5 bases and J lost 0 bases. This CDR3 is built from 15 residues. The CDR3: CASSTGTGANYGYTF. CDR3 sequence (DNA): TGTGCCAGCAGTACCGGGACAGGGGCTAACTATGGCTACACCTTC.

The chain links TRBV19 to TRBJ2-1; possible D gene TRBD1, 6 bases. CDR3 length: 13 amino acids. Germline V gene lookup returns CDR1 LNHDA and CDR2 SQIVND (reference sequence). V was clipped by 6 bases and J by 8 bases, with 14 bases between them. The CDR3 coding sequence is TGTGCCAGTAGCCGCACAGGGTTAGATGAGCAGTTCTTC. It is translated as CASSRTGLDEQFF.

The genes are TRBV9 and TRBJ1-1; tentatively, D is TRBD1 (5 bases). Germline CDR1 reads SGDLS; CDR2 reads YYNGEE. The CDR3 covers 15 residues. V was pared by 4 bases and J by 0 bases, with 13 bases between. Here the CDR3 reads CASSSRQNMNTEAFF. CDR3 nucleotide sequence: TGTGCCAGCAGCTCAAGACAGAATATGAACACTGAAGCTTTCTTT.